These 4 T cell receptor beta chains originate from one sample sequenced in a study of tumor-infiltrating lymphocytes in primary liver carcinoma. Starting material of about 450 ng total RNA yielded TCR beta cDNA via a constant-region primer. Employing slightly modified ARM-PCR, three nested multiplex PCR rounds were run, and these gave rise to the TCR beta libraries. Running roughly 10 cycles apiece, the first two PCR rounds relied on TRBV1-TRBV30 forward primers together with a C-beta reverse primer. From the multiplex PCR reads, TCRdb called clonotypes with MiXCR, one entry per CDR3 protein. The sample consists of approximately 320,000 distinct CDR3 sequences, 58% of them appearing once. Blood RNA originated from unsorted whole blood, with germline DNA additionally extracted. Sequenced: peripheral blood. Source of these receptors: a woman aged 30 to 39 with primary liver carcinoma and hepatitis B virus infection.

To note about this clonotype: The junction and the germline gene differ at one end; a read error may be behind it. This chain joins TRBV11-2 and TRBJ2-5, with 9 bases aligning to TRBD1. Germline CDR1 is SGHAT and CDR2 is FQNNGV. The CDR3 length is 15 residues. In DNA form, the CDR3 reads TGTGCCAGCAGCTTAGGGGACAGGGACCATGAGACCCAATACTTC. It codes for CASSLGDRDHETQYF.

This clonotype was seen only a few times. The V call is TRBV7-9, the J call TRBJ2-5; TRBD2 matches at 11 bases. The CDR3 sequence is 12 residues long. The V and J ends lost 9 bases and 7 bases, in that order; junction bases with no gene match: 4. Germline V gene lookup returns CDR1 SEHNR and CDR2 FQNEAQ (reference sequence). The CDR3: CASSGRAGTQYF. CDR3 sequence (DNA): TGTGCCAGTAGCGGGAGGGCCGGGACCCAGTACTTC.

The chain carries TRBV4-2 and TRBJ2-1, with 10 positions matching TRBD2. This CDR3 is 16 amino acids long. V lost 4 bases, J lost 9 bases, and 12 bases stayed unmatched. CDR1 and CDR2 from the germline V gene are LGHNA and YNFKEQ. CDR3 protein: CASSPGTSEGLGEQFF. The CDR3 DNA follows: TGTGCCAGCAGCCCCGGGACTAGCGAAGGACTGGGTGAGCAGTTCTTC.

With respect to this clonotype: The conserved closing phenylalanine or tryptophan is absent in this CDR3, likely reflecting a read error. The chain uses TRBV6-4 and TRBJ1-5; 9 positions agree with TRBD1. Germline V lookup: CDR1 MRHNA, CDR2 SNTAGT. The CDR3 runs to 16 residues. The ends lost 3 bases at V and 3 bases at J; junction bases unmatched: 6. The CDR3 loop reads CASSEFRDRVNQPQHL. The CDR3 DNA sequence: TGTGCCAGCAGTGAATTTCGGGACAGGGTCAATCAGCCCCAGCATCTT.